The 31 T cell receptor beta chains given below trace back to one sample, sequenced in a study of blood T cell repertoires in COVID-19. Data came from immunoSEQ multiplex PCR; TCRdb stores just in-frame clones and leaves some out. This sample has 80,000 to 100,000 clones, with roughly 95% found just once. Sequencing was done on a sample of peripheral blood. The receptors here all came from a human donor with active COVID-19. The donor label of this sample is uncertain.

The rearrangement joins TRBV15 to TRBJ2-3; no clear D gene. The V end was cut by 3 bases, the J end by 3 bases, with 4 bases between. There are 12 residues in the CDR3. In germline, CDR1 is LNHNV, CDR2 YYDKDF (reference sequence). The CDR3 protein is CATSRSTDTQYF. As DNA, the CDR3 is TGTGCCACCAGCAGGTCTACAGATACGCAGTATTTT.

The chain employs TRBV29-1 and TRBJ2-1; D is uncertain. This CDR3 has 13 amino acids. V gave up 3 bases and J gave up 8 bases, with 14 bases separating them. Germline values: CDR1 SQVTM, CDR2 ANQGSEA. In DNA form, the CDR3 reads TGCAGCGTTGATATGTTACGGCAGGATGAGCAGTTCTTC. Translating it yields CSVDMLRQDEQFF.

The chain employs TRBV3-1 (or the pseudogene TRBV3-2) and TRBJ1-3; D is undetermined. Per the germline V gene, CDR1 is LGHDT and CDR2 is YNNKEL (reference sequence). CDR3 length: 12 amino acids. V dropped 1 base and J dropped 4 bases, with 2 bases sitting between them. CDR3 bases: TGTGCCAGCAGCCAAGCGGGAAACACCATATATTTT. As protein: CASSQAGNTIYF.

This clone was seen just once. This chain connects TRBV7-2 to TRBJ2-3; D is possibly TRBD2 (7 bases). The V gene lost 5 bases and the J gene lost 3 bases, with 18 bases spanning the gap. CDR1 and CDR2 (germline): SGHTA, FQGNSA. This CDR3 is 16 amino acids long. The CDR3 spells CASSRRGGAMTDTQYF. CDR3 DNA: TGTGCCAGCAGCCGCCGAGGGGGGGCGATGACAGATACGCAGTATTTT.

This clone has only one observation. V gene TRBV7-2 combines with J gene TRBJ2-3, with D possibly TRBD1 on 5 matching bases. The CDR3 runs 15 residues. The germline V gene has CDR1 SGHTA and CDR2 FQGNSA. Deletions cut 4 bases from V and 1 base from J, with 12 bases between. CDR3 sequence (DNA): TGTGCCAGCAGCTCCACCCTAGGGGGCACAGATACGCAGTATTTT. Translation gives CASSSTLGGTDTQYF.

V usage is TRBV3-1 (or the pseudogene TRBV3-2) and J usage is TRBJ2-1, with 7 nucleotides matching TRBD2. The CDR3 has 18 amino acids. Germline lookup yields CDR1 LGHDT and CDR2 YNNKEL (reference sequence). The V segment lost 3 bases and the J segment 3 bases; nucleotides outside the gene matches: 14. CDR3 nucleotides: TGTGCCAGCAGCCAGATGGGTAAGAGCGGGAACTACTACAATGAGCAGTTCTTC. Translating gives CASSQMGKSGNYYNEQFF.

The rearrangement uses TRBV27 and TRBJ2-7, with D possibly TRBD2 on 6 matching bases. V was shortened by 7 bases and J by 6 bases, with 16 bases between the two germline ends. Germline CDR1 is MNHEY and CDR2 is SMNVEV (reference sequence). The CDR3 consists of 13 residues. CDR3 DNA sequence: TGTGCCAGCAAAATGGCGGGGCTTGGCGAGCAGTACTTC. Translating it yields CASKMAGLGEQYF.

CDR3 region: CASSPLGSGGSNEQFF. CDR3 DNA: TGTGCCAGCAGTCCCCTAGGTAGCGGGGGAAGCAATGAGCAGTTCTTC. The V call is TRBV27, the J call TRBJ2-1, with 9 positions matching TRBD2. In germline, CDR1 is MNHEY, CDR2 SMNVEV (reference sequence). J gave up 6 bases and V 5 bases, and 11 bases lay outside the gene matches. The CDR3 covers 16 residues.

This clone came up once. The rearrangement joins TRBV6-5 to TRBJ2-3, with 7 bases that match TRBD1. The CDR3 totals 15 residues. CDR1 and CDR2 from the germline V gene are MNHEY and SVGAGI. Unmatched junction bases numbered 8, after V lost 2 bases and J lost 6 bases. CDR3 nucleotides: TGTGCCAGCAGTTACCGGACAGGTCCCGGGGATACGCAGTATTTT. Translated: CASSYRTGPGDTQYF.

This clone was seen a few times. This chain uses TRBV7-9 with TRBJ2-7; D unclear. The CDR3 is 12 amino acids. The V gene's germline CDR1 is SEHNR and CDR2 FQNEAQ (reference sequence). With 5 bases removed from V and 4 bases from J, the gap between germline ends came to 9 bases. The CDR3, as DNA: TGTGCCAGCAGCCCTATGACTTACGAGCAGTACTTC. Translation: CASSPMTYEQYF.

CDR3 amino acids: CASSPNLGTYGYTF. The CDR3 DNA reads as TGCGCCAGCAGCCCCAATTTGGGGACTTATGGCTACACCTTC. The J gene is TRBJ1-2, the V gene TRBV5-1, with D perhaps matching TRBD1 (5 bases). Trimming removed 4 bases at V and 5 bases at J, with 15 bases between. The germline V gene encodes CDR1 SGHRS and CDR2 YFSETQ. The CDR3 is made up of 14 amino acids.

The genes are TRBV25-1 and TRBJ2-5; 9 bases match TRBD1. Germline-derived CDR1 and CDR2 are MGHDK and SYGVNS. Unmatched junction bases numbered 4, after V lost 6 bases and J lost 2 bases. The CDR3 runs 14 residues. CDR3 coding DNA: TGTGCCAGCAGCGAGGGACAGGGTCAAGAGACCCAGTACTTC. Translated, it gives CASSEGQGQETQYF.

CDR3 sequence reads: CASSAYRESNTIYF. As DNA, the CDR3 is TGTGCCAGCAGCGCCTACAGGGAATCGAACACCATATATTTT. The rearrangement uses TRBV5-6 and TRBJ1-3, with D perhaps matching TRBD1 (6 bases). The CDR3 is 14 amino acids. Trimming left V 4 bases short and J 7 bases short, with 15 bases between. Germline V CDR1 and CDR2: SGHDT, YYEEEE. The full variable domain, rest sourced from reference TRBV5-6 and TRBJ1-3, is DAGVTQSPTHLIKTRGQQVTLRCSPKSGHDTVSWYQQALGQGPQFIFQYYEEEERQRGNFPDRFSGHQFPNYSSELNVNALLLGDSALYLCASSAYRESNTIYFGEGSWLTVV.

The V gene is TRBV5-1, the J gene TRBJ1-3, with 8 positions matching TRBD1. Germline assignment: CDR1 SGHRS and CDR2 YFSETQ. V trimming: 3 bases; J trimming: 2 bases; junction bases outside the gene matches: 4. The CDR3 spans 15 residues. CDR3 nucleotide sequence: TGCGCCAGCAGCTGGGGACAGGCTCCTGGAAACACCATATATTTT. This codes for CASSWGQAPGNTIYF.

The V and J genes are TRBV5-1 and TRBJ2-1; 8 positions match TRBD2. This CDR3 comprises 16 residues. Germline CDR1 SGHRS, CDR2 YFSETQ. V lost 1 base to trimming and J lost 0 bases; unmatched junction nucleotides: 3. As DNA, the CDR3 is TGCGCCAGCAGCTTGATTGGGACTAGCTCCTACAATGAGCAGTTCTTC. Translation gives CASSLIGTSSYNEQFF.

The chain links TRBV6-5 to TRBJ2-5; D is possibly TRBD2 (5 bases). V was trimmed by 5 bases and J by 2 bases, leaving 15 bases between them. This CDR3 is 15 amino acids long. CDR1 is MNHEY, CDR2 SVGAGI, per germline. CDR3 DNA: TGTGCCAGCAGTCGTGGGAGTGTCGTACAAGAGACCCAGTACTTC. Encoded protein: CASSRGSVVQETQYF.

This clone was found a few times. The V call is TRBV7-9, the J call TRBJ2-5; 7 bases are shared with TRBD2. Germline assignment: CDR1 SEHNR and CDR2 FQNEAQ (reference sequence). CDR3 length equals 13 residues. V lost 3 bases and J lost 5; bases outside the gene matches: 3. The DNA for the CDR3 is TGTGCCAGCAGCTTGGCGGGGGACGAGACCCAGTACTTC. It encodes CASSLAGDETQYF.

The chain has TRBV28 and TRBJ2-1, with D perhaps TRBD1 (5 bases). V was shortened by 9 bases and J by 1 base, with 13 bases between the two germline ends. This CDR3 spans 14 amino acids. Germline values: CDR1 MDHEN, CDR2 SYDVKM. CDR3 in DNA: TGTGCCAGTCGCCGACAGTTTTCCTACAATGAGCAGTTCTTC. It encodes CASRRQFSYNEQFF.

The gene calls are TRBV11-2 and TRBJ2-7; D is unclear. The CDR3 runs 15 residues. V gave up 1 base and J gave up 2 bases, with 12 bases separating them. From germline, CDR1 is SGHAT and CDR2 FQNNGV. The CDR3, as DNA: TGTGCCAGCAGCTTAGTGCGAGCTACGCCCTACGAGCAGTACTTC. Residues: CASSLVRATPYEQYF.

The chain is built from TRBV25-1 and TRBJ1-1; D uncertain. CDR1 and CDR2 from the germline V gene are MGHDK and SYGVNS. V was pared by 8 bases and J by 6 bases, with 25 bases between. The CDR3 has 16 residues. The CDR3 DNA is TGTGCCAGCCAATCCCGATCCGGGTCCAGCGGGGCTGAAGCTTTCTTT. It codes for CASQSRSGSSGAEAFF.

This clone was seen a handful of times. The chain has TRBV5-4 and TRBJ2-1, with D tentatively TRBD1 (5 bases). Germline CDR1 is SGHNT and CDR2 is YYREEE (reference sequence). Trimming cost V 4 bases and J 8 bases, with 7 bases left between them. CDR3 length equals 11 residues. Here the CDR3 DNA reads TGTGCCAGCAGCCGCAGGGATGAGCAGTTCTTC. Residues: CASSRRDEQFF. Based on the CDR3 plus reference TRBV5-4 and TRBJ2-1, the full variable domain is ETGVTQSPTHLIKTRGQQVTLRCSSQSGHNTVSWYQQALGQGPQFIFQYYREEENGRGNFPPRFSGLQFPNYSSELNVNALELDDSALYLCASSRRDEQFFGPGTRLTVL.

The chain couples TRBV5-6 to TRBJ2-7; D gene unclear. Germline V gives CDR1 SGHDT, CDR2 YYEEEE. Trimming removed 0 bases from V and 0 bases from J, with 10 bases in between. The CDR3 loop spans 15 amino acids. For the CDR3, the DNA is TGTGCCAGCAGCTTGGGGCAGGTATACTCCTACGAGCAGTACTTC. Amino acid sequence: CASSLGQVYSYEQYF.

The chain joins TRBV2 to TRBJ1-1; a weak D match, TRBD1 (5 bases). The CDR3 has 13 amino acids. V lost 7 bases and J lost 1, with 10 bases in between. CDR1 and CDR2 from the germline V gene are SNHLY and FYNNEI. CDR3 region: CASTFTGNTEAFF. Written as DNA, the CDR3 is TGTGCCAGCACCTTCACAGGGAACACTGAAGCTTTCTTT.

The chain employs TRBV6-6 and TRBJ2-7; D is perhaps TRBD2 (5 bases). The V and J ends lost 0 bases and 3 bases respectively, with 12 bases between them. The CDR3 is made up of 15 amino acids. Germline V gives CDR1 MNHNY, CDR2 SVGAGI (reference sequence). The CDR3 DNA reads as TGTGCCAGCAGTTACTCGGCAGGTACTAGCTACGAGCAGTACTTC. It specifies CASSYSAGTSYEQYF.

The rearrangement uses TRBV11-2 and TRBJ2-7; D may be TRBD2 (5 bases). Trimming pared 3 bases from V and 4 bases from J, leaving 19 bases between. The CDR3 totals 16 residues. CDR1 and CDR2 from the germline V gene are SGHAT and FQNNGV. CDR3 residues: CASSLAPGLNRYEQYF. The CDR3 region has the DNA TGTGCCAGCAGCTTGGCCCCAGGACTTAATCGGTACGAGCAGTACTTC.

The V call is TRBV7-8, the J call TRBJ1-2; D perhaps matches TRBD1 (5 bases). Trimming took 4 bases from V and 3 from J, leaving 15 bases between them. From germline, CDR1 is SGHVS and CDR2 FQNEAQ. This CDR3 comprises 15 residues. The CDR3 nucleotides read TGTGCCAGCAGCTCCCAGACGACAGTTTACTATGGCTACACCTTC. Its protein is CASSSQTTVYYGYTF.

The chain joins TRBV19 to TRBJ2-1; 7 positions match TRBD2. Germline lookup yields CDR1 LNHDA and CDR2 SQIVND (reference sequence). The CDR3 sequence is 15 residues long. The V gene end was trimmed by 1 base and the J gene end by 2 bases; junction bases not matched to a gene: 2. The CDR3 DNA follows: TGTGCCAGTAGTATAGCAAGCGGGACCTACAATGAGCAGTTCTTC. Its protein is CASSIASGTYNEQFF.

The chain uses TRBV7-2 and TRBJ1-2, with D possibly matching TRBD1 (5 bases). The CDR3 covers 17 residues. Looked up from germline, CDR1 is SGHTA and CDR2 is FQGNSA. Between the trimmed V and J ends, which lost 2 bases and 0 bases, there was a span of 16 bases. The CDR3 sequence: CASSLKGSRASNYGYTF. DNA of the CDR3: TGTGCCAGCAGCTTAAAGGGGTCCAGGGCCTCTAACTATGGCTACACCTTC.

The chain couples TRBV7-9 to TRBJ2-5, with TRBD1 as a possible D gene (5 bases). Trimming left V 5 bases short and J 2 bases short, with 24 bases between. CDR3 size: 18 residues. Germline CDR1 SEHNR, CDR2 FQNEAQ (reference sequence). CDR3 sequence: CASSPPRSGRILQETQYF. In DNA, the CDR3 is TGTGCCAGCAGCCCGCCCCGGTCAGGGCGGATTCTACAAGAGACCCAGTACTTC.

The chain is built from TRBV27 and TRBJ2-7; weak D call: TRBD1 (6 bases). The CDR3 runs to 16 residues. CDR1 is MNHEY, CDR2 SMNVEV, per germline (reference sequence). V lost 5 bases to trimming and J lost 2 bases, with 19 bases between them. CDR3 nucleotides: TGTGCCAGCAGTCCCAAACAGGGCCCCGCTCCCTACGAGCAGTACTTC. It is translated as CASSPKQGPAPYEQYF.

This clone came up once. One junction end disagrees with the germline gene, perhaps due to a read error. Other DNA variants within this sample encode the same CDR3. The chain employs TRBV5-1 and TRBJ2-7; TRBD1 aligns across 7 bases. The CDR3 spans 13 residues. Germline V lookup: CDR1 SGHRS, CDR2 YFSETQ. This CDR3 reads CASSFDRAYEQYF. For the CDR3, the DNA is TGCGCCAGTAGCTTCGACAGGGCCTACGAGCAGTACTTC.